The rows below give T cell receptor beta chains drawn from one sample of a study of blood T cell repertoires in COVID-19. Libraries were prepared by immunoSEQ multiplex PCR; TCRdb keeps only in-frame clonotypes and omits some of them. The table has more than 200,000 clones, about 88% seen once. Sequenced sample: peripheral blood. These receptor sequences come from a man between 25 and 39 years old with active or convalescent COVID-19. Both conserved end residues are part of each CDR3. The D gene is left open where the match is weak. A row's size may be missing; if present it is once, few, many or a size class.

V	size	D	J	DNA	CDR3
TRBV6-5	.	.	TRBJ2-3	TGTGCCAGCGACACCGATACGCAGTATTTT	CASDTDTQYF
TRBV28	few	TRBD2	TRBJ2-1	TGTGTCACGGGACGGGGGGGCCTCGGCAATGAGCAGTTCTTC	CVTGRGGLGNEQFF
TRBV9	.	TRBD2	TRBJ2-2	TGTGCCAGCAGCGAGTCGGGGGGGCAAGTCGGGGAGCTGTTTTTT	CASSESGGQVGELFF
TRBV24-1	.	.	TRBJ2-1	TGTGCCACCAGTGAGGCGGGGCCCTACAATGAGCAGTTCTTC	CATSEAGPYNEQFF
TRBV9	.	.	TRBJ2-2	TGTGCCAGCAGCGTAACTTCCCCCGGGGAGCTGTTTTTT	CASSVTSPGELFF
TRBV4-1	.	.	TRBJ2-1	TGCGCCAGCAGCCAAGAAGGAAGGAGCTCCTACAATGAGCAGTTCTTC	CASSQEGRSSYNEQFF
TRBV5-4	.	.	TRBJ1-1	TGTGCCAGCAGCTTGTCGATAGAGCCTAACACTGAAGCTTTCTTT	CASSLSIEPNTEAFF
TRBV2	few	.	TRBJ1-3	TGTGCCAGCAGTGCGAGAAACCCCGGGGGTGGATCTGGAAACACCATATATTTT	CASSARNPGGGSGNTIYF
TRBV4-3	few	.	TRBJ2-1	TGCGCCAGCAGCCAGCAGGGATATGAGCAGTTCTTC	CASSQQGYEQFF
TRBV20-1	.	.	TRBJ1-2	TGCAGTGCTAGTGGGGGGCAGGGTTATGGCTACACCTTC	CSASGGQGYGYTF
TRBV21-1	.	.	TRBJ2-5	TGTGCCAGCCCCAGGGGGGCCGACCAAGAGACCCAGTACTTC	CASPRGADQETQYF
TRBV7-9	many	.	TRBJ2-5	TGTGCCAGCAGCTTAGGCTCGATGGGGCCGGAGACCCAGTACTTC	CASSLGSMGPETQYF
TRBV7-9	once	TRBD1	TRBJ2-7	TGTGCCAGCAGCTACCTGACAGGGGACGAGCAGTACTTC	CASSYLTGDEQYF